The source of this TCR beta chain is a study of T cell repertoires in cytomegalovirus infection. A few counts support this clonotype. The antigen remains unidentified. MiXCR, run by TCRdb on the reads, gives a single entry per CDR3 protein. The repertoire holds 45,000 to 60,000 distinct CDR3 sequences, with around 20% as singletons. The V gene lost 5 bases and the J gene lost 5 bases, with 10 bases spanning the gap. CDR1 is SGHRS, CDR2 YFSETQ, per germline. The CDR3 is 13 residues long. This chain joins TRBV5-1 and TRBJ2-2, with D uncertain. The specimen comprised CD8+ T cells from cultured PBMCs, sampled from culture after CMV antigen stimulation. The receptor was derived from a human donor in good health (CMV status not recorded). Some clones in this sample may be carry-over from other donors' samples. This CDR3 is CASSRTETGELFF. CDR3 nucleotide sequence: TGCGCCAGCAGTCGCACGGAGACCGGGGAGCTGTTTTTT.